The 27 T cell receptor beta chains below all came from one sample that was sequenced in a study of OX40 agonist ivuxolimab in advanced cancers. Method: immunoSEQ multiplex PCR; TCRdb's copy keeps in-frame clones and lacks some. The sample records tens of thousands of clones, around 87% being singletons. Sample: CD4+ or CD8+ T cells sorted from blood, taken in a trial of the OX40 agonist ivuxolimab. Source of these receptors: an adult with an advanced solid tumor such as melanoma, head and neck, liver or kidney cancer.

The CDR3 DNA reads as TGTGCCTGGAGTGAGGGGACCCCCGGGGAGCAGTTCTTC. It encodes CAWSEGTPGEQFF. The chain couples TRBV30 to TRBJ2-1, with D perhaps TRBD1 or TRBD2 (5 bases each). Between the trimmed V and J ends, which lost 1 base and 10 bases, there was a span of 14 bases. The CDR3 has 13 amino acids. Per germline, CDR1 GTSNPN and CDR2 SVGIG (reference sequence).

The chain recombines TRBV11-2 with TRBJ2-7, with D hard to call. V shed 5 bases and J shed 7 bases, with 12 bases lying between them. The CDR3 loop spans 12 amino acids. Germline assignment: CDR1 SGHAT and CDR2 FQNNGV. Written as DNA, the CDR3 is TGTGCCAGCAGCGGTGAACCTGGGGAGCAGTACTTC. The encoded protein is CASSGEPGEQYF.

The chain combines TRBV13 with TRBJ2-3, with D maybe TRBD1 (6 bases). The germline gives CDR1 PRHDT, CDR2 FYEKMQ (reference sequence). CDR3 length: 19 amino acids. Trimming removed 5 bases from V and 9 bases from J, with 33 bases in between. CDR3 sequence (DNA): TGTGCCAGCAGCGGGGAGACCGGGACACCCACCTTGGGGATAGGGACGCAGTATTTT. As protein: CASSGETGTPTLGIGTQYF. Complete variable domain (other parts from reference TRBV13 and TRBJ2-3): AAGVIQSPRHLIKEKRETATLKCYPIPRHDTVYWYQQGPGQDPQFLISFYEKMQSDKGSIPDRFSAQQFSDYHSELNMSSLELGDSALYFCASSGETGTPTLGIGTQYFGPGTRLTVL.

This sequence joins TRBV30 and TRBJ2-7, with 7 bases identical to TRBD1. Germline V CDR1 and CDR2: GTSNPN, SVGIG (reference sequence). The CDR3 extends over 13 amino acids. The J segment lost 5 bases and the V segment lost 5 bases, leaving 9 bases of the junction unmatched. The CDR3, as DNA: TGTGCCTGGGATAACGCACAGGGGAACGAGCAGTACTTC. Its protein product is CAWDNAQGNEQYF.

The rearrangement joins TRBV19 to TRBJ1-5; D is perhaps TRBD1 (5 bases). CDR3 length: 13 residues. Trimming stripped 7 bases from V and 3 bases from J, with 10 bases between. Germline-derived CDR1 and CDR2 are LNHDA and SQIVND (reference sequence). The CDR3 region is CASMGGYNQPQHF. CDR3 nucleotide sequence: TGTGCCAGTATGGGGGGGTACAATCAGCCCCAGCATTTT.

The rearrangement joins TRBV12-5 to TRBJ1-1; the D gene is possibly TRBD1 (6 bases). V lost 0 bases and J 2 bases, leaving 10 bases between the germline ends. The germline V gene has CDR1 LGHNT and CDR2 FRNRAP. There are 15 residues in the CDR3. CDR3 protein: CASGLVQGENTEAFF. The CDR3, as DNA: TGTGCTAGTGGTTTGGTACAGGGCGAAAACACTGAAGCTTTCTTT.

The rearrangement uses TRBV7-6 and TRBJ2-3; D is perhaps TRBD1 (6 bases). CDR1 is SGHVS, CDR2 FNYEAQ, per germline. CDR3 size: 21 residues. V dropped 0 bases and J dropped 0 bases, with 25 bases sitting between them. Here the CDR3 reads CASSLAPDRSKGSISTDTQYF. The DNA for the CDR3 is TGTGCCAGCAGCTTAGCGCCCGACAGGTCCAAAGGGAGTATAAGCACAGATACGCAGTATTTT.

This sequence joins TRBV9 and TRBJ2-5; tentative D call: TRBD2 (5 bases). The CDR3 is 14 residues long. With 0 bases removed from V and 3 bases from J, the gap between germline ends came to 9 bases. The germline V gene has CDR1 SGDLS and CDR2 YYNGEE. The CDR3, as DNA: TGTGCCAGCAGCGTAGCTGTCGGGGAAGAGACCCAGTACTTC. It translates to CASSVAVGEETQYF.

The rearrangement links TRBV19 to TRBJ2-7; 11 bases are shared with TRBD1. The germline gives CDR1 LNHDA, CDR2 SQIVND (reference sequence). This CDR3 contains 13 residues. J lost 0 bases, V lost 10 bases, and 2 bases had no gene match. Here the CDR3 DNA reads TGTGCCACTGGGACAGGGGGCTCCTACGAGCAGTACTTC. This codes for CATGTGGSYEQYF.

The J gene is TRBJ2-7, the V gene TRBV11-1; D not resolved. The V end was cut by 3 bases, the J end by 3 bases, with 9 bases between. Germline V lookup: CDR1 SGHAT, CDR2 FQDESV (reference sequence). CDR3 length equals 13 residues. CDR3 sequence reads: CASSFLTHYEQYF. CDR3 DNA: TGTGCCAGCAGCTTCCTAACTCACTACGAGCAGTACTTC. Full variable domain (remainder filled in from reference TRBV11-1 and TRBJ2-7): EAEVAQSPRYKITEKSQAVAFWCDPISGHATLYWYRQILGQGPELLVQFQDESVVDDSQLPKDRFSAERLKGVDSTLKIQPAELGDSAMYLCASSFLTHYEQYFGPGTRLTVT.

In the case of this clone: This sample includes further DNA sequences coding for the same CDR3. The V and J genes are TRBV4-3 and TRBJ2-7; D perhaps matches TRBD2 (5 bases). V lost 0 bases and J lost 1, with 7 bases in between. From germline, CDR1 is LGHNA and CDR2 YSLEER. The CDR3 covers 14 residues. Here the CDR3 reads CASSQDGGSYEQYF. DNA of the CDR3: TGCGCCAGCAGCCAAGACGGCGGGTCCTACGAGCAGTACTTC.

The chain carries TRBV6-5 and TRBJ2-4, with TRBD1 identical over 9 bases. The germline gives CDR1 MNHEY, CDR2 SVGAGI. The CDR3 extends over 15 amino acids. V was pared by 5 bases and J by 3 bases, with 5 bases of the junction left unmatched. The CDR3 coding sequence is TGTGCCAGCAGTAGAGACAGGGGGGGCAAAAACATTCAGTACTTC. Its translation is CASSRDRGGKNIQYF.

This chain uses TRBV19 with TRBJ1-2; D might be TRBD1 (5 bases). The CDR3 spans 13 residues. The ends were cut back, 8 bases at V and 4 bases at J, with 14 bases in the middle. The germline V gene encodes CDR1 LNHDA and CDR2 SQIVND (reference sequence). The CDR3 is CASWDDLSYGYTF. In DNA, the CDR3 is TGTGCCAGTTGGGACGATCTGAGCTATGGCTACACCTTC.

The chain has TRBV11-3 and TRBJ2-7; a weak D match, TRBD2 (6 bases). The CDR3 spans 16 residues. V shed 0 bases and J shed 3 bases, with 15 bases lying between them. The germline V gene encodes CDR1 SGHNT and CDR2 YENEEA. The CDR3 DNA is TGTGCCAGCAGCTTAGAACCCCCGCGCGGGGACTACGAGCAGTACTTC. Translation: CASSLEPPRGDYEQYF.

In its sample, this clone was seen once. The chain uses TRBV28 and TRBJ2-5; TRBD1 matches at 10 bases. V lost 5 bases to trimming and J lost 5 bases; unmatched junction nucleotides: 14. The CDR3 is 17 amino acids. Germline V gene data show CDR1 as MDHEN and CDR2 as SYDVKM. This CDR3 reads CASSLTRQGARGETQYF. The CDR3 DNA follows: TGTGCCAGCAGTCTAACCCGACAGGGGGCGCGGGGGGAGACCCAGTACTTC.

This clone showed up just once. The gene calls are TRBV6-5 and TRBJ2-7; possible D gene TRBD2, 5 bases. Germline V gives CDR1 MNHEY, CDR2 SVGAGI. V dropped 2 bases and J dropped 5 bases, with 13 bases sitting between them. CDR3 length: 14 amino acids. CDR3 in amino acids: CASSYEEGSHEQYF. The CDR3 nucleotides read TGTGCCAGCAGTTACGAAGAGGGTTCCCACGAGCAGTACTTC.

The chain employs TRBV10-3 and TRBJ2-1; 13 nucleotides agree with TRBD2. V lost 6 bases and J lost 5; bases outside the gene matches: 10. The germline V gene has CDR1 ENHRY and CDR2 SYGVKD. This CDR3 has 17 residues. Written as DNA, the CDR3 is TGTGCCATCAGGACAGGTTTCGGACTAGCGGGGGACAATGAGCAGTTCTTC. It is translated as CAIRTGFGLAGDNEQFF.

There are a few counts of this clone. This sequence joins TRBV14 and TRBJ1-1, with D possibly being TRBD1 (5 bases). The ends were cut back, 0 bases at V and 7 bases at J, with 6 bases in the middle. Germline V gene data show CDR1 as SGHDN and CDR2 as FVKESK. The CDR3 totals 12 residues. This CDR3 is CASSQDGGEAFF. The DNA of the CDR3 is TGTGCCAGCAGCCAAGATGGGGGTGAAGCTTTCTTT.

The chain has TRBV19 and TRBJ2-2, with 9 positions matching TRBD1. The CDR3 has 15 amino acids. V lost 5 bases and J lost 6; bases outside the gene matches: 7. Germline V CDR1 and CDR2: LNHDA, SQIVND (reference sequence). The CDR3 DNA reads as TGTGCCAGTAGTTCCGGGACAGGGTTATCCGGGGAGCTGTTTTTT. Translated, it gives CASSSGTGLSGELFF.

This chain's CDR3 is CASSSFTGDEEDEQYF. Here the CDR3 DNA reads TGTGCCAGCAGTTCCTTCACAGGGGACGAAGAGGACGAGCAGTACTTC. J is TRBJ2-7 and V is TRBV25-1; 7 bases align to TRBD1. Germline CDR1 and CDR2: MGHDK and SYGVNS. The ends lost 5 bases at V and 5 bases at J; junction bases unmatched: 15. There are 16 residues in the CDR3.

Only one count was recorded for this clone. CDR3 coding DNA: TGTGCCAGCAGCCGCTGGGGAACCGAGCAGTACTTC. It codes for CASSRWGTEQYF. V gene TRBV11-2 combines with J gene TRBJ2-7; D uncertain. V was clipped by 5 bases and J by 6 bases, with 11 bases between them. The CDR3 spans 12 residues. Germline V lookup: CDR1 SGHAT, CDR2 FQNNGV.

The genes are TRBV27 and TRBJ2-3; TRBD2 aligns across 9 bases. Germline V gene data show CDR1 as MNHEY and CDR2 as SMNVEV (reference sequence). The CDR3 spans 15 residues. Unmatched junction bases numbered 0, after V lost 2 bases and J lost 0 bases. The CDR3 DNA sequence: TGTGCCAGCAGTTTACTAGCGGGGAGCACAGATACGCAGTATTTT. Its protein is CASSLLAGSTDTQYF.

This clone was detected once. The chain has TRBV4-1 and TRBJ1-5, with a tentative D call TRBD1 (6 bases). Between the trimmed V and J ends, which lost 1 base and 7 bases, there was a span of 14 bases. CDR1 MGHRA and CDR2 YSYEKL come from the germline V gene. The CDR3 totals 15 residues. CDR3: CASSQVWGLEQPQHF. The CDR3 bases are TGCGCCAGCAGCCAAGTATGGGGGCTGGAGCAGCCCCAGCATTTT.

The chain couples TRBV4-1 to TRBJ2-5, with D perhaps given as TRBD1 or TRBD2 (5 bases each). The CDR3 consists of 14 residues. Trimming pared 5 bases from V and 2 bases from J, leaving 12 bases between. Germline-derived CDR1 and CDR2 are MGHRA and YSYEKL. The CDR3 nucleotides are TGCGCCAGCAGCACGGGACCGACTCAAGAGACCCAGTACTTC. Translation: CASSTGPTQETQYF.

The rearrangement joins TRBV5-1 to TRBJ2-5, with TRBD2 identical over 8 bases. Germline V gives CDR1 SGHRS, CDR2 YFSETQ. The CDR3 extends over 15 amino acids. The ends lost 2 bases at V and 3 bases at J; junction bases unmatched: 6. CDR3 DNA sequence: TGCGCCAGCAGCTTACCGGGAGGGCCAAAAGAGACCCAGTACTTC. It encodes CASSLPGGPKETQYF.

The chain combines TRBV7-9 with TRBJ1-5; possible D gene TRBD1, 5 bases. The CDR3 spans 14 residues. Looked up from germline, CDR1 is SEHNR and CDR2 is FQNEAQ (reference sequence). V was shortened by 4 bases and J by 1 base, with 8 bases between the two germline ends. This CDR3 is CASSYPGSNQPQHF. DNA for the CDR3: TGTGCCAGCAGCTACCCAGGGAGCAATCAGCCCCAGCATTTT.

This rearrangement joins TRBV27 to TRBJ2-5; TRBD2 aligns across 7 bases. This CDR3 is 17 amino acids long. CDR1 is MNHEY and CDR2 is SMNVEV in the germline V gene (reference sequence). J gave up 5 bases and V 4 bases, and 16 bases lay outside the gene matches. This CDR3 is CASSSQLLAAGVETQYF. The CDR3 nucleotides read TGTGCCAGCAGTTCACAACTCCTAGCGGCGGGAGTGGAGACCCAGTACTTC.